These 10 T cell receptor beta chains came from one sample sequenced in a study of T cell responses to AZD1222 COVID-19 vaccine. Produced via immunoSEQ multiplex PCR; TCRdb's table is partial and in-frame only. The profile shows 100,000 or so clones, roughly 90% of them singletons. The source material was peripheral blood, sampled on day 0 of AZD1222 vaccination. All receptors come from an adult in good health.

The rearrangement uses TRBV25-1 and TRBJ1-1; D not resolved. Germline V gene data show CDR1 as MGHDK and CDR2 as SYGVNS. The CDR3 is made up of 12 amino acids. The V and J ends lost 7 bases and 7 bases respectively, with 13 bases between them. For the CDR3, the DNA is TGTGCCAGCACCTTCGGGGAGGTTGAAGCTTTCTTT. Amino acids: CASTFGEVEAFF.

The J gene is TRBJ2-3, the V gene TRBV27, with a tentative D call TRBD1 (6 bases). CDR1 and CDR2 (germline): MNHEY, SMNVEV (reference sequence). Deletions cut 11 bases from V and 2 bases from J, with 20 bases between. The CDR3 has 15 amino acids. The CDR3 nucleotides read TGTGCCTCCACCAAGGGGGTCGCCCTCACAGATACGCAGTATTTT. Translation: CASTKGVALTDTQYF.

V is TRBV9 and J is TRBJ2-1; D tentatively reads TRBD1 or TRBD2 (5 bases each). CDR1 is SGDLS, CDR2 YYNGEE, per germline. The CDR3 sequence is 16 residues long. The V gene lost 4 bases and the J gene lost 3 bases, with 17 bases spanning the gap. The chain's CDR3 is CASSIHGTRHYNEQFF. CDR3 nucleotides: TGTGCCAGCAGCATCCACGGGACCCGCCACTACAATGAGCAGTTCTTC. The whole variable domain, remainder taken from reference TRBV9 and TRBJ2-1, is DSGVTQTPKHLITATGQRVTLRCSPRSGDLSVYWYQQSLDQGLQFLIQYYNGEERAKGNILERFSAQQFPDLHSELNLSSLELGDSALYFCASSIHGTRHYNEQFFGPGTRLTVL.

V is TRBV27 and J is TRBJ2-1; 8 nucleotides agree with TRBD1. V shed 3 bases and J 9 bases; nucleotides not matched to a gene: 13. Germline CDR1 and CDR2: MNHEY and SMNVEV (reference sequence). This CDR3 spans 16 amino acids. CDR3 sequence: CASSLTGARGSLEQFF. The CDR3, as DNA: TGTGCCAGCAGTTTGACAGGGGCAAGGGGATCCCTTGAGCAGTTCTTC.

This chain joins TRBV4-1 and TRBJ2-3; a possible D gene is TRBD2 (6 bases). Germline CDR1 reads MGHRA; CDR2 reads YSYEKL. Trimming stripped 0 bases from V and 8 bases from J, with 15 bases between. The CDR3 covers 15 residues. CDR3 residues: CASSQEGTSRPTQYF. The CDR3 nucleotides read TGCGCCAGCAGCCAAGAAGGTACTAGCAGGCCTACGCAGTATTTT.

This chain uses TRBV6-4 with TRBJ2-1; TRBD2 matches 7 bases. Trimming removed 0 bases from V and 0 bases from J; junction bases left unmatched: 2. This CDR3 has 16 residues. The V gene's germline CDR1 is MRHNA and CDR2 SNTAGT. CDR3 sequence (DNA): TGTGCCAGCAGTGACTCGGGGGGGTTCTCCTACAATGAGCAGTTCTTC. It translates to CASSDSGGFSYNEQFF.

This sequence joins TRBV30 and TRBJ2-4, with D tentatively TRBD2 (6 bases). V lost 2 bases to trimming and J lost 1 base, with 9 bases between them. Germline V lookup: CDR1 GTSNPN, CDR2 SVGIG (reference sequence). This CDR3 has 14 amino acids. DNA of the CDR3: TGTGCCTGGAGTAGACTAGGGGCCAAAAACATTCAGTACTTC. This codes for CAWSRLGAKNIQYF.

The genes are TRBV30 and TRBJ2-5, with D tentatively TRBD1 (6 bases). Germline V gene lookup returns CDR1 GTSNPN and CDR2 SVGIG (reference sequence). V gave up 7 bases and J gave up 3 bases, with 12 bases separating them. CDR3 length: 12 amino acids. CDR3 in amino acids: CAYRAGEETQYF. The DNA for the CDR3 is TGTGCCTACCGGGCAGGGGAAGAGACCCAGTACTTC.

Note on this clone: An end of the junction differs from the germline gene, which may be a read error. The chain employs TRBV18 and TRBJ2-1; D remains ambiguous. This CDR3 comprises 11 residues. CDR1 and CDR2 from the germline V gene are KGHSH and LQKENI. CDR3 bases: TGTGCCAGCACACCCGGTGGTGAGCAGTTCTTC. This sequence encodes CASTPGGEQFF.

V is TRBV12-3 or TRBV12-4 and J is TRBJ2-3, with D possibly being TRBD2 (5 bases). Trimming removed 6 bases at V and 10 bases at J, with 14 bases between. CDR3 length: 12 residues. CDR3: CASSDRLRAQYF. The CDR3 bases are TGTGCCAGCAGCGATCGTCTGCGGGCGCAGTATTTT.